A selection of T cell receptor beta chains follows, all from one sample in a study of early T cells in non-severe SARS-CoV-2 infection. TCRdb processed the 5' RACE reads anew with MiXCR; each CDR3 protein has one entry. The table lists some 29,000 distinct CDR3 sequences, about 4.5% of them singletons, with about 6% in the top ten. Material: whole blood. The origin of the receptors is an adult who was a healthcare worker with PCR-confirmed SARS-CoV-2 infection or an uninfected control (not recorded which). Both conserved end residues are part of each CDR3. D genes are given only for firm matches. Not all rows give a size; the values are once, few, many and, for expanded clones, a class.

v_call,j_call,cdr3_length,clone_size,d_call,cdr3_aa,cdr3_nt
TRBV4-2,TRBJ1-1,13,.,.,CASSQVQNTEAFF,TGTGCCAGCAGCCAAGTCCAGAACACTGAAGCTTTCTTT
TRBV5-4,TRBJ2-3,17,many,.,CASSLKTGTTGADTQYF,TGTGCCAGCAGCCTGAAAACCGGGACAACTGGGGCAGATACGCAGTATTTT
TRBV29-1,TRBJ2-7,12,few,TRBD1,CSVTTGTYEQYF,TGCAGCGTGACGACAGGGACCTACGAGCAGTACTTC
TRBV21-1,TRBJ2-5,17,many,.,CASSNGVTSGCEETQYF,TGTGCCAGCAGCAATGGCGTTACTAGCGGTTGCGAAGAGACCCAGTACTTC
TRBV4-3,TRBJ2-1,13,.,.,CASSQDRDRKQFF,TGCGCCAGCAGCCAAGATAGGGACCGTAAGCAGTTCTTC
TRBV30,TRBJ2-7,17,many,.,CAWSVPPRLARTYEQYF,TGTGCCTGGAGTGTCCCGCCGAGGCTAGCGAGAACCTACGAGCAGTACTTC
TRBV7-9,TRBJ2-3,15,many,TRBD2,CASSYTSGATDTQYF,TGTGCCAGCAGTTACACTAGCGGGGCCACAGATACGCAGTATTTT
TRBV4-3,TRBJ1-4,16,many,.,CASSQSQTGANEKLFF,TGCGCCAGCAGCCAGAGTCAGACAGGCGCTAATGAAAAACTGTTTTTT
TRBV13,TRBJ2-1,13,few,.,CASSLIHLNEQFF,TGTGCCAGCAGCTTAATACACCTCAATGAGCAGTTCTTC
TRBV7-3,TRBJ2-1,16,few,TRBD2,CASSLSSGASYNEQFF,TGTGCCAGCAGCTTATCTAGCGGAGCCTCCTACAATGAGCAGTTCTTC
TRBV25-1,TRBJ2-6,17,many,.,CASSPARGPSGANVLTF,TGTGCCAGCAGTCCGGCACGAGGGCCGTCTGGGGCCAACGTCCTGACTTTC
TRBV7-9,TRBJ2-7,15,many,.,CASRASRQMGYEQYF,TGTGCCAGCAGAGCCTCCCGGCAGATGGGCTACGAGCAGTACTTC
TRBV6-2/TRBV6-3,TRBJ2-7,14,.,.,CASSYRGPPYEQYF,TGTGCCAGCAGTTACAGGGGCCCTCCCTACGAGCAGTACTTC
TRBV11-2,TRBJ2-7,15,many,.,CASSADPGDTYEQYF,TGTGCCAGCAGCGCGGACCCAGGGGATACCTACGAGCAGTACTTC
TRBV11-2,TRBJ2-2,16,many,TRBD2,CASSLASGTITGELFF,TGTGCCAGCAGCTTGGCTAGCGGGACGATCACCGGGGAGCTGTTTTTT
TRBV19,TRBJ2-1,16,few,TRBD2,CASSIVASGSAGEQFF,TGTGCCAGTAGTATCGTCGCCAGCGGGAGTGCCGGTGAGCAGTTCTTC
TRBV4-3,TRBJ2-4,15,many,.,CASSPGTLAKNIQYF,TGCGCCAGCAGCCCTGGGACCCTAGCCAAAAACATTCAGTACTTC
TRBV7-2,TRBJ1-2,14,many,.,CASSHAETNYGYTF,TGTGCCAGCAGCCACGCGGAAACTAACTATGGCTACACCTTC
TRBV10-3,TRBJ2-5,13,medium-sized,TRBD1,CAISGQGTETQYF,TGTGCCATCAGTGGACAGGGTACGGAGACCCAGTACTTC
TRBV12-3/TRBV12-4,TRBJ1-2,13,.,.,CASSPRPTEGYTF,TGTGCCAGCAGTCCACGGCCCACAGAGGGCTACACCTTC
TRBV11-3,TRBJ2-1,15,many,.,CASSLDRSTYNEQFF,TGTGCCAGCAGCCTGGACCGATCCACCTACAATGAGCAGTTCTTC
TRBV4-1,TRBJ1-2,17,many,TRBD1,CASSQETGGRGTYGYTF,TGCGCCAGCAGCCAAGAGACAGGGGGGAGAGGGACCTATGGCTACACCTTC
TRBV7-6,TRBJ2-3,13,few,.,CASSRKGTDTQYF,TGTGCCAGCAGCCGAAAGGGGACAGATACGCAGTATTTT
TRBV19,TRBJ1-2,12,many,.,CASWRRDYGYTF,TGTGCCAGCTGGAGACGTGACTATGGCTACACCTTC
TRBV20-1,TRBJ2-1,15,.,.,CSASGTIQGSNEQFF,TGCAGTGCTAGCGGGACAATCCAAGGGTCCAATGAGCAGTTCTTC
TRBV19,TRBJ1-5,13,many,.,CASSIPPGQPQHF,TGTGCCAGTAGTATCCCCCCTGGGCAGCCCCAGCATTTT
TRBV9,TRBJ2-7,13,many,.,CASSPGRAMEQYF,TGTGCCAGCAGCCCCGGACGGGCCATGGAGCAGTACTTC
TRBV19,TRBJ2-5,14,.,.,CASSIVGQIETQYF,TGTGCCAGTAGTATAGTCGGGCAGATAGAGACCCAGTACTTC
TRBV2,TRBJ2-4,17,few,TRBD1,CASRGTGDSLAKNIQYF,TGTGCCAGCAGGGGGACAGGGGACTCATTAGCCAAAAACATTCAGTACTTC
TRBV6-4,TRBJ2-1,15,.,TRBD2,CASRITSASYNEQFF,TGTGCCAGCAGGATAACTAGCGCCTCTTACAATGAGCAGTTCTTC
TRBV7-3,TRBJ2-1,15,many,.,CASSLQRGEYNEQFF,TGTGCCAGCAGCTTGCAGAGGGGCGAGTACAATGAGCAGTTCTTC
TRBV20-1,TRBJ1-1,16,.,TRBD1,CSARLPGTGANTEAFF,TGCAGTGCTAGACTTCCCGGGACAGGGGCGAACACTGAAGCTTTCTTT
TRBV7-2,TRBJ2-7,13,medium-sized,.,CASSSGQAGEQYF,TGTGCCAGCAGCTCCGGACAGGCGGGAGAGCAGTACTTC
TRBV5-6,TRBJ1-2,17,many,TRBD1,CASSLGGGQYQLYGYTF,TGTGCCAGCAGCTTGGGAGGGGGACAGTACCAATTATATGGCTACACCTTC
TRBV5-1,TRBJ2-7,15,many,TRBD2,CASSPTSGSSYEQYF,TGCGCCAGCAGCCCGACTAGCGGGAGCTCCTACGAGCAGTACTTC
TRBV6-2/TRBV6-3,TRBJ2-3,18,.,TRBD2,CASSLGPGLAGSTDTQYF,TGTGCCAGCAGTCTCGGACCGGGACTAGCGGGTAGCACAGATACGCAGTATTTT
TRBV19,TRBJ2-2,14,few,.,CASSTYRNTGELFF,TGTGCCAGTAGTACCTACAGGAATACCGGGGAGCTGTTTTTT
TRBV12-3/TRBV12-4,TRBJ2-7,14,many,TRBD2,CASSLGLARTEQYF,TGTGCCAGCAGTTTGGGACTAGCCAGAACGGAGCAGTACTTC
TRBV5-6,TRBJ1-6,15,few,TRBD1,CASSGGTVRNSPLHF,TGTGCCAGCAGCGGCGGGACAGTTAGAAATTCACCCCTCCACTTT
TRBV7-3,TRBJ1-1,13,.,.,CASSQHPNTEAFF,TGTGCCAGCAGCCAGCACCCGAACACTGAAGCTTTCTTT
TRBV7-6,TRBJ2-5,14,few,TRBD2,CASSGGVYQETQYF,TGTGCCAGCAGCGGGGGGGTGTACCAAGAGACCCAGTACTTC
TRBV4-1,TRBJ2-7,15,few,.,CASSLRDGSSYEQYF,TGCGCCAGCAGCCTTCGGGACGGAAGCTCCTACGAGCAGTACTTC
TRBV6-5,TRBJ2-3,14,few,.,CASSYSSLGSFKYF,TGTGCCAGCAGTTACTCATCTCTTGGTAGCTTTAAGTATTTT
TRBV24-1,TRBJ2-1,13,.,.,CATSDPLGNEQFF,TGTGCCACCAGTGACCCTCTAGGCAATGAGCAGTTCTTC
TRBV7-9,TRBJ2-5,14,many,.,CASSLLDRRETQYF,TGTGCCAGCAGCCTACTGGATAGGCGAGAGACCCAGTACTTC
TRBV6-5,TRBJ1-5,12,medium-sized,TRBD1,CASRTGVQPQHF,TGTGCCAGCAGGACAGGGGTTCAGCCCCAGCATTTT
TRBV7-9,TRBJ2-2,16,many,.,CASSLRRDTNTGELFF,TGTGCCAGCAGCTTACGTCGAGACACGAACACCGGGGAGCTGTTTTTT
TRBV7-7,TRBJ2-2,14,few,.,CASSPTMGTGELFF,TGTGCTAGCAGCCCCACGATGGGGACCGGGGAGCTGTTTTTT
TRBV7-6,TRBJ2-1,18,many,TRBD1,CASSFGPGQGYSYNEQFF,TGTGCCAGCAGCTTTGGGCCGGGACAGGGTTACTCCTACAATGAGCAGTTCTTC
TRBV12-3/TRBV12-4,TRBJ2-7,13,few,TRBD2,CASSLGLVREQYF,TGTGCCAGCAGTTTGGGACTAGTTCGCGAGCAGTACTTC
TRBV19,TRBJ2-5,14,many,.,CASKPSGGEETQYF,TGTGCCAGTAAGCCCTCGGGCGGTGAAGAGACCCAGTACTTC